These T cell receptor beta chains were read from a single sample in a study of cytomegalovirus exposure and HLA in healthy donors. Assay: immunoSEQ multiplex PCR; the TCRdb copy retains only in-frame clones and omits some. The table has some 99,000 clones, approximately 69% seen once. Material: PBMCs. The receptor source for this set is a female donor in good health and CMV-seronegative. Each CDR3 is given with its conserved first and last residue. The D gene is left open where the match is weak. Clone size is not always given. Where it is, it says once, few, many or a class for expanded clones.

.	TRBV7-9	TRBD1	TRBJ1-1	CASSTTGRAFF	TGTGCCAGCAGTACGACAGGGAGAGCTTTCTTT
.	TRBV13	TRBD2	TRBJ2-1	CASSPGTSGKGEQFF	TGTGCCAGCAGCCCAGGGACTAGCGGGAAGGGTGAGCAGTTCTTC
few	TRBV5-6	.	TRBJ2-5	CASSRWGDQETQYF	TGTGCCAGCAGCCGATGGGGGGACCAAGAGACCCAGTACTTC
.	TRBV2	.	TRBJ2-1	CASRDHLGGSYNEQFF	TGTGCCAGCAGAGACCATTTGGGGGGATCCTACAATGAGCAGTTCTTC
.	TRBV5-6	.	TRBJ2-7	CASSLGEQAVSYEQYF	TGTGCCAGCAGCTTGGGGGAGCAGGCAGTATCCTACGAGCAGTACTTC
.	TRBV18	TRBD2	TRBJ2-7	CASSQTSGRTYEQYF	TGTGCCAGCTCACAGACTAGCGGGAGAACCTACGAGCAGTACTTC
.	TRBV7-2	TRBD1	TRBJ1-1	CASSLGTGRTEAFF	TGTGCCAGCAGCTTAGGGACAGGGAGGACTGAAGCTTTCTTT
.	TRBV4-1	.	TRBJ2-2	CASSQGVTPNTGELFF	TGCGCCAGCAGCCAAGGCGTGACACCGAACACCGGGGAGCTGTTTTTT
.	TRBV6-1	.	TRBJ2-5	CASSEGQEQETQYF	TGTGCCAGCAGTGAAGGACAGGAGCAAGAGACCCAGTACTTC
few	TRBV5-1	TRBD2	TRBJ2-1	CASSLEGLGDNEQFF	TGCGCCAGCAGCTTGGAAGGACTAGGGGACAATGAGCAGTTCTTC
.	TRBV28	TRBD1	TRBJ1-5	CASSGGQGAYNQPQHF	TGTGCCAGCAGCGGGGGACAGGGGGCCTACAATCAGCCCCAGCATTTT
.	TRBV7-9	.	TRBJ1-6	CASSLTGGKRDLHF	TGTGCCAGCAGCTTAACGGGGGGAAAGAGGGACCTCCACTTT
many	TRBV23-1	.	TRBJ1-2	CATGTPLYGYTF	TGCGCCACCGGGACACCTCTCTATGGCTACACCTTC
.	TRBV5-5	TRBD1	TRBJ1-2	CASSLVGQGTYGYTF	TGTGCCAGCAGCTTGGTGGGACAGGGGACCTATGGCTACACCTTC
.	TRBV9	.	TRBJ2-3	CASSVGGGLADTQYF	TGTGCCAGCAGCGTAGGAGGAGGATTAGCAGATACGCAGTATTTT
.	TRBV6-1	.	TRBJ2-3	CASSQGLGTDTQYF	TGTGCCAGCAGTCAGGGGTTAGGCACAGATACGCAGTATTTT
.	TRBV27	.	TRBJ1-1	CASSWLGQMNTEAFF	TGTGCCAGCAGTTGGTTGGGGCAGATGAACACTGAAGCTTTCTTT
.	TRBV30	TRBD1	TRBJ1-3	CAWSTGAGNTIYF	TGTGCCTGGAGCACAGGGGCTGGAAACACCATATATTTT
few	TRBV30	.	TRBJ2-7	CAWSMGDEQYF	TGTGCCTGGAGTATGGGAGACGAGCAGTACTTC
.	TRBV27	.	TRBJ2-2	CASRVGGEERRRNTGELFF	TGTGCCAGCAGGGTAGGGGGGGAAGAAAGACGGAGGAACACCGGGGAGCTGTTTTTT
.	TRBV18	.	TRBJ1-5	CASSPGSGQPQHF	TGTGCCAGCTCACCAGGGTCGGGTCAGCCCCAGCATTTT
.	TRBV4-3	.	TRBJ1-1	CASSQQPGWEAFF	TGCGCCAGCAGCCAACAGCCGGGGTGGGAAGCTTTCTTT
.	TRBV6-5	.	TRBJ2-7	CASSYGTRDSYEQYF	TGTGCCAGCAGTTACGGCACGCGGGACTCCTACGAGCAGTACTTC
.	TRBV5-4	.	TRBJ2-5	CASSPGLPLYF	TGTGCCAGCAGCCCAGGACTGCCACTGTACTTC
few	TRBV5-1	.	TRBJ2-7	CASSLRGTPSYEQYF	TGCGCCAGCAGCTTGAGAGGGACACCTTCCTACGAGCAGTACTTC
.	TRBV6-1	.	TRBJ1-5	CASSERGEVQPQHF	TGTGCCAGCAGTGAACGAGGGGAGGTGCAGCCCCAGCATTTT
.	TRBV27	TRBD1	TRBJ2-7	CASSLRPGQGFYEQYF	TGTGCCAGCAGTTTACGGCCGGGACAGGGATTTTACGAGCAGTACTTC
.	TRBV4-1	.	TRBJ2-1	CASSQDFPGRQQFF	TGCGCCAGCAGCCAAGATTTCCCAGGGCGTCAGCAGTTCTTC
.	TRBV5-6	TRBD1	TRBJ1-5	CASSSGTGPNQPQHF	TGTGCCAGCAGCTCCGGGACAGGCCCCAATCAGCCCCAGCATTTT
.	TRBV29-1	TRBD1	TRBJ2-1	CSVVGSRDRVNEQFF	TGCAGCGTTGTAGGGTCCCGGGACAGGGTCAATGAGCAGTTCTTC
.	TRBV30	.	TRBJ2-2	CACSGLRKAGELFF	TGTGCCTGTTCCGGGTTGAGGAAGGCCGGGGAGCTGTTTTTT
.	TRBV6-5	.	TRBJ2-2	CASSYLVPSPHGELFF	TGTGCCAGCAGTTACTTAGTGCCTAGCCCCCATGGGGAGCTGTTTTTT
.	TRBV5-1	TRBD2	TRBJ2-3	CASSLGTSGASTDTQYF	TGCGCCAGCAGCTTGGGGACTAGCGGAGCAAGCACAGATACGCAGTATTTT
few	TRBV2	.	TRBJ2-1	CASSDRQSVYNEQFF	TGTGCCAGCAGTGACCGACAGAGCGTCTACAATGAGCAGTTCTTC
few	TRBV10-1	TRBD1	TRBJ2-7	CASSSGQGMEEQYF	TGCGCCAGCTCCTCGGGACAGGGTATGGAGGAGCAGTACTTC
few	TRBV12-5	TRBD1	TRBJ1-1	CASGLGTGDGNTEAFF	TGTGCTAGTGGTTTGGGGACAGGGGATGGGAACACTGAAGCTTTCTTT
.	TRBV28	.	TRBJ2-1	CASGIEGGPYNEQFF	TGTGCCAGCGGTATCGAGGGAGGTCCCTACAATGAGCAGTTCTTC
.	TRBV2	.	TRBJ2-5	CASSAGVLGETQYF	TGTGCCAGCAGCGCCGGGGTCCTGGGGGAGACCCAGTACTTC
.	TRBV19	.	TRBJ1-1	CASSAGSVWTEAFF	TGTGCCAGTAGCGCGGGGAGCGTTTGGACTGAAGCTTTCTTT
.	TRBV2	TRBD2	TRBJ2-7	CASTSTSGLSHEQYF	TGTGCCAGCACTTCGACTAGCGGGCTCTCCCACGAGCAGTACTTC
.	TRBV27	TRBD2	TRBJ2-7	CASNPTSGRFNEQYF	TGTGCCAGCAACCCGACTAGCGGGAGGTTCAACGAGCAGTACTTC
few	TRBV6-5	TRBD1	TRBJ1-5	CASSYQQGDQPQHF	TGTGCCAGCAGTTATCAACAGGGGGATCAGCCCCAGCATTTT
.	TRBV19	.	TRBJ1-1	CASSATGGAEAFF	TGTGCCAGTAGTGCAACAGGAGGGGCTGAAGCTTTCTTT
.	TRBV6-1	.	TRBJ1-1	CASSEWGPAFF	TGTGCCAGCAGTGAGTGGGGGCCAGCTTTCTTT
.	TRBV6-1	.	TRBJ2-6	CASSEWPAGPSGANVLTF	TGTGCCAGCAGTGAATGGCCGGCAGGCCCCTCTGGGGCCAACGTCCTGACTTTC